The 23 T cell receptor beta chains presented below share a single source sample, sequenced in a study of cytomegalovirus exposure and HLA in healthy donors (dated by TCRdb to the late 2010s). Receptors were amplified or captured by the immunoSEQ multiplex PCR assay. For the multiplex PCR, a mixture combining 60 forward primers for TCR Vbeta segments and 13 reverse primers for TCR Jbeta segments was used. TCRdb took over this immuneACCESS table, retaining in-frame rearrangements with V and J assigned. Such tables are incomplete; in checked studies, under half of the missing clones stem from an unresolved V gene, and the remainder is unexplained. This sample holds under 200,000 clones; roughly 87% were observed only once. The ten largest account for approximately 0.55% of the sample. Sequenced material: PBMCs. Receptors were obtained from a woman in her forties or fifties in good health and CMV-seronegative.

The CDR3 coding sequence is TGTGCCAGCACTGGGAGCGGGGACCAAGAGACCCAGTACTTC. Protein: CASTGSGDQETQYF. This sequence joins TRBV9 and TRBJ2-5, with 7 bases fitting TRBD2. Germline assignment: CDR1 SGDLS and CDR2 YYNGEE. After removal of 6 bases from V and 0 bases from J, the junction contained 5 bases not matched to a gene. This CDR3 region has 14 residues.

This chain connects TRBV7-9 to TRBJ1-1; 8 bases are a match to TRBD1. Germline CDR1 and CDR2: SEHNR and FQNEAQ (reference sequence). V dropped 6 bases and J dropped 0; count of bases not matched to a gene: 15. The CDR3 is made up of 18 amino acids. The CDR3 sequence is CASSTTGAGGGMNTEAFF. CDR3 bases: TGTGCCAGCAGTACGACAGGGGCGGGAGGGGGCATGAACACTGAAGCTTTCTTT.

The DNA of the CDR3 is TGTGCCAGCAGTGAAACCACCTTTGCCGCGGGAGGGTCCCAGGAGCAGTACTTC. It specifies CASSETTFAAGGSQEQYF. This chain uses TRBV25-1 with TRBJ2-7; 9 bases fit TRBD2. Germline assignment: CDR1 MGHDK and CDR2 SYGVNS. This CDR3 is 18 amino acids long. Unmatched junction bases numbered 18, after V lost 2 bases and J lost 7 bases.

Only one count was recorded for this clone. The chain couples TRBV30 to TRBJ2-2; D is undetermined. The CDR3 runs to 14 residues. V lost 5 bases to trimming and J lost 1 base, with 11 bases between them. The germline gives CDR1 GTSNPN, CDR2 SVGIG (reference sequence). The CDR3 loop reads CAWSGPVNTGELFF. CDR3 DNA sequence: TGTGCCTGGTCGGGTCCGGTGAACACCGGGGAGCTGTTTTTT.

The chain combines TRBV28 with TRBJ1-4, with 7 bases matching TRBD1. V lost 3 bases to trimming and J lost 2 bases; unmatched junction nucleotides: 3. The CDR3 is 15 residues long. Looked up from germline, CDR1 is MDHEN and CDR2 is SYDVKM. CDR3 loop: CASSFPTGTNEKLFF. The CDR3 region has the DNA TGTGCCAGCAGTTTCCCGACAGGGACTAATGAAAAACTGTTTTTT. The full variable domain, with the rest looked up from reference TRBV28 and TRBJ1-4, is DVKVTQSSRYLVKRTGEKVFLECVQDMDHENMFWYRQDPGLGLRLIYFSYDVKMKEKGDIPEGYSVSREKKERFSLILESASTNQTSMYLCASSFPTGTNEKLFFGSGTQLSVL.

This chain links TRBV27 with TRBJ1-2; maybe TRBD1 (5 bases). Trimming left V 4 bases short and J 4 bases short, with 13 bases between. Germline V gives CDR1 MNHEY, CDR2 SMNVEV (reference sequence). This CDR3 has 14 amino acids. The CDR3 sequence: CASSSTQGGYGYTF. CDR3 sequence (DNA): TGTGCCAGCAGTTCGACTCAGGGAGGCTATGGCTACACCTTC.

The genes are TRBV30 and TRBJ1-5; TRBD1 is a possible D gene (6 bases). V was cut by 1 base and J by 6 bases, with 13 bases left in between. The CDR3 is made up of 14 amino acids. Germline V gene data show CDR1 as GTSNPN and CDR2 as SVGIG (reference sequence). CDR3 sequence: CAWSGGQGAQPQHF. In DNA, the CDR3 is TGTGCCTGGAGTGGGGGGCAGGGAGCTCAGCCCCAGCATTTT.

The chain combines TRBV7-9 with TRBJ1-2; D is uncertain. This CDR3 is 14 amino acids long. V was trimmed by 3 bases and J by 4 bases, leaving 12 bases between them. CDR1 is SEHNR and CDR2 is FQNEAQ in the germline V gene (reference sequence). CDR3 residues: CASSLAGSFYGYTF. Here the CDR3 DNA reads TGTGCCAGCAGCTTGGCGGGTTCTTTCTATGGCTACACCTTC.

The V and J genes are TRBV18 and TRBJ2-7; 8 nucleotides line up with TRBD2. CDR1 KGHSH and CDR2 LQKENI come from the germline V gene. The CDR3 totals 15 residues. V lost 3 bases to trimming and J lost 6 bases; unmatched junction nucleotides: 10. The CDR3 region is CASSPLPSGSFEQYF. The CDR3 nucleotides read TGTGCCAGCTCACCGCTGCCAAGCGGGAGTTTCGAGCAGTACTTC.

This chain connects TRBV5-6 to TRBJ2-7; no definite D call. In germline, CDR1 is SGHDT, CDR2 YYEEEE. V lost 8 bases and J 2 bases, leaving 8 bases between the germline ends. The CDR3 covers 11 residues. The CDR3 reads CASRHPYEQYF. The CDR3 nucleotides are TGTGCCAGTAGACACCCCTACGAGCAGTACTTC.

The gene calls are TRBV9 and TRBJ2-3, with 7 nucleotides matching TRBD2. V lost 0 bases and J lost 0; bases outside the gene matches: 7. The CDR3 is 17 residues long. Germline CDR1 is SGDLS and CDR2 is YYNGEE. The CDR3: CASSVEAWGGSTDTQYF. The CDR3 DNA follows: TGTGCCAGCAGCGTAGAAGCATGGGGGGGAAGCACAGATACGCAGTATTTT.

This chain links TRBV28 with TRBJ1-5, with 7 bases aligning to TRBD1. This CDR3 has 16 residues. The V gene's germline CDR1 is MDHEN and CDR2 SYDVKM. The V and J ends lost 6 bases and 10 bases, in that order; junction bases with no gene match: 18. Here the CDR3 DNA reads TGTGCCAGCAGCCGATCCGGACAGGTCGTGTTTCTCCCCCAGCATTTT. Protein sequence: CASSRSGQVVFLPQHF. The full variable domain, rest sourced from reference TRBV28 and TRBJ1-5, is DVKVTQSSRYLVKRTGEKVFLECVQDMDHENMFWYRQDPGLGLRLIYFSYDVKMKEKGDIPEGYSVSREKKERFSLILESASTNQTSMYLCASSRSGQVVFLPQHFGDGTRLSIL.

CDR3 loop: CASGTGTTNEQFF. CDR3 nucleotides: TGCGCCAGCGGTACCGGGACTACTAATGAGCAGTTCTTC. The chain couples TRBV4-3 to TRBJ2-1; 7 bases map to TRBD2. Germline V CDR1 and CDR2: LGHNA, YSLEER. The V and J ends lost 8 bases and 7 bases, in that order; junction bases with no gene match: 8. This CDR3 is built from 13 residues.

The rearrangement uses TRBV19 and TRBJ1-2; D remains unclear. The CDR3 extends over 14 amino acids. The germline V gene has CDR1 LNHDA and CDR2 SQIVND (reference sequence). V shed 5 bases and J shed 0 bases, with 10 bases lying between them. CDR3 region: CASSAAGTNYGYTF. In DNA, the CDR3 is TGTGCCAGTAGTGCAGCCGGGACTAACTATGGCTACACCTTC.

CDR3: CASSPGTGGGEQYF. DNA for the CDR3: TGCGCCAGCAGCCCTGGGACAGGGGGCGGGGAGCAGTACTTC. The rearrangement uses TRBV5-1 and TRBJ2-7; 12 bases align to TRBD1. The CDR3 consists of 14 residues. CDR1 and CDR2 (germline): SGHRS, YFSETQ. V lost 4 bases and J lost 7; bases outside the gene matches: 6.

Only one count was recorded for this clone. The CDR3 region is CASGQGAYEQYF. The CDR3 nucleotides are TGTGCCAGCGGACAGGGGGCCTACGAGCAGTACTTC. This sequence joins TRBV27 and TRBJ2-7, with 10 bases matching TRBD1. The CDR3 covers 12 residues. Germline lookup yields CDR1 MNHEY and CDR2 SMNVEV (reference sequence). V was clipped by 8 bases and J by 2 bases; unmatched bases: 0.

The V call is TRBV19, the J call TRBJ2-1; TRBD2 matches 14 bases. This CDR3 is 17 amino acids long. With V trimmed by 3 bases and J by 4 bases, 5 bases remained unmatched. The germline V gene encodes CDR1 LNHDA and CDR2 SQIVND (reference sequence). CDR3 in amino acids: CASSMRLAGGLYNEQFF. CDR3 nucleotide sequence: TGTGCCAGTAGTATGCGACTAGCGGGAGGGCTGTACAATGAGCAGTTCTTC.

The rearrangement joins TRBV11-2 to TRBJ1-1; no clear D gene. Trimming shortened V by 3 bases and J by 4 bases, and 18 bases separated the two germline ends. Germline CDR1 SGHAT, CDR2 FQNNGV. This CDR3 has 16 residues. The CDR3 DNA follows: TGTGCCAGCAGCTTCGCCGGTGGTAGCGGCGGCACTGAAGCTTTCTTT. Its translation is CASSFAGGSGGTEAFF.

This clone was seen a handful of times. One end of the junction varies from germline; a read error may be responsible. V usage is TRBV7-9 and J usage is TRBJ1-1; 8 nucleotides line up with TRBD1. CDR1 is SEHNR and CDR2 is FQNEAQ in the germline V gene (reference sequence). The CDR3 contains 16 residues. This CDR3 reads CASSPGTGILNAEAFF. The CDR3 nucleotides read TGTGCCAGCAGCCCCGGGACAGGAATTTTGAACGCTGAAGCTTTCTTT.

V and J are TRBV5-1 and TRBJ2-1; 8 positions agree with TRBD2. The length of the CDR3 is 17 residues. After removal of 0 bases from V and 4 bases from J, the junction contained 9 bases not matched to a gene. CDR1 is SGHRS, CDR2 YFSETQ, per germline. As DNA, the CDR3 is TGCGCCAGCAGCTTGGTTAGCGGGAAGGCGCTTTACAATGAGCAGTTCTTC. This sequence encodes CASSLVSGKALYNEQFF.

The chain uses TRBV9 and TRBJ2-7; 8 nucleotides match TRBD1. V lost 0 bases and J lost 2; bases outside the gene matches: 7. From germline, CDR1 is SGDLS and CDR2 YYNGEE. This CDR3 is built from 16 residues. In nucleotides, the CDR3 is TGTGCCAGCAGCGTAGGCCACAGGGGGGTCCCCTACGAGCAGTACTTC. It translates to CASSVGHRGVPYEQYF.

The chain carries TRBV19 and TRBJ1-2; no firm D call. CDR3 length: 13 amino acids. Per germline, CDR1 LNHDA and CDR2 SQIVND (reference sequence). Trimming removed 2 bases from V and 2 bases from J, with 6 bases in between. The CDR3 region has the DNA TGTGCCAGTAGTATAAACCGGAACTATGGCTACACCTTC. Its protein product is CASSINRNYGYTF.

About this clone itself: At one end the junction does not follow the germline gene, possibly because of a read error. This chain links TRBV7-7 with TRBJ1-1; 7 positions match TRBD1. The CDR3 contains 13 residues. CDR1 SSHAT and CDR2 FNYEAQ come from the germline V gene (reference sequence). The CDR3 bases are TGTGCTAGCAGCCATGACAGGGACACTGAAGCTTTCTTT. Protein sequence: CASSHDRDTEAFF.